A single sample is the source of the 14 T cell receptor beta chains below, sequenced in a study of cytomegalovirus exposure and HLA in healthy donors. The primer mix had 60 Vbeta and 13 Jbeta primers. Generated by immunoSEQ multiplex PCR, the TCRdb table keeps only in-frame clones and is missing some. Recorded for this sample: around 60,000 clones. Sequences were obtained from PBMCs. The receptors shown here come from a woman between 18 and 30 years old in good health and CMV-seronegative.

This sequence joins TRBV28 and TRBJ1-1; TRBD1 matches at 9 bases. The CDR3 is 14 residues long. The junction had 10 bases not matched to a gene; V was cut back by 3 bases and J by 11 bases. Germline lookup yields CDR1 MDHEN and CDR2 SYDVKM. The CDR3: CASSFPRGQGGAFF. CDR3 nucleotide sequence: TGTGCCAGCAGTTTTCCCCGGGGACAGGGAGGGGCTTTCTTT.

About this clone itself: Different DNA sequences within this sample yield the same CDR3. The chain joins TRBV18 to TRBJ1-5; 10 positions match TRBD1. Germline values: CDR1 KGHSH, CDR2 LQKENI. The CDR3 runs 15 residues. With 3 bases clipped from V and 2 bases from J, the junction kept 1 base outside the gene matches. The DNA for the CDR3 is TGTGCCAGCTCACCGGGGACAGGGGGCAATCAGCCCCAGCATTTT. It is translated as CASSPGTGGNQPQHF. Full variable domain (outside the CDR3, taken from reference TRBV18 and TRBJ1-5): NAGVMQNPRHLVRRRGQEARLRCSPMKGHSHVYWYRQLPEEGLKFMVYLQKENIIDESGMPKERFSAEFPKEGPSILRIQQVVRGDSAAYFCASSPGTGGNQPQHFGDGTRLSIL.

The CDR3 sequence: CASSLVASGREKLFF. Here the CDR3 DNA reads TGCGCCAGCAGCTTGGTGGCCAGTGGGAGGGAAAAACTGTTTTTT. The genes are TRBV5-1 and TRBJ1-4; no clear D gene. Trimming stripped 0 bases from V and 8 bases from J, with 14 bases between. The CDR3 length is 15 residues. Germline V lookup: CDR1 SGHRS, CDR2 YFSETQ. The full variable domain, its missing parts supplied by reference TRBV5-1 and TRBJ1-4, is KAGVTQTPRYLIKTRGQQVTLSCSPISGHRSVSWYQQTPGQGLQFLFEYFSETQRNKGNFPGRFSGRQFSNSRSEMNVSTLELGDSALYLCASSLVASGREKLFFGSGTQLSVL.

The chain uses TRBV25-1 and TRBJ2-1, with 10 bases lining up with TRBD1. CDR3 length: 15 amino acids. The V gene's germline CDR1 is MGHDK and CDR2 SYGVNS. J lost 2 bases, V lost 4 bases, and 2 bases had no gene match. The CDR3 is CASSAGQGPYNEQFF. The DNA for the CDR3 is TGTGCCAGCAGTGCGGGACAGGGGCCCTACAATGAGCAGTTCTTC.

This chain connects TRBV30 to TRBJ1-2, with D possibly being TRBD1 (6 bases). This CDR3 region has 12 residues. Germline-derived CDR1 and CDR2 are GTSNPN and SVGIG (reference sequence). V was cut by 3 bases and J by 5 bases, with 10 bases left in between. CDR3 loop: CAWRDSRYGYTF. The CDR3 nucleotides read TGTGCCTGGAGGGACAGCCGGTATGGCTACACCTTC.

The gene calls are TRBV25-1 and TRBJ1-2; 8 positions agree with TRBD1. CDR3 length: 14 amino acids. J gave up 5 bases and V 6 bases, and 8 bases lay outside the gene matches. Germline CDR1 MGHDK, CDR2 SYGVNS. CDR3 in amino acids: CASSSGQGVYGYTF. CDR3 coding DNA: TGTGCCAGCAGCTCCGGACAGGGCGTATATGGCTACACCTTC.

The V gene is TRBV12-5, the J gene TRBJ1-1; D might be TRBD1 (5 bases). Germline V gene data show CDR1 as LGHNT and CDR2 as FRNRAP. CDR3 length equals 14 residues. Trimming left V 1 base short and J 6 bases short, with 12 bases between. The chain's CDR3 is CASGLAYAGAEAFF. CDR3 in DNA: TGTGCTAGTGGTTTGGCCTACGCGGGGGCTGAAGCTTTCTTT.

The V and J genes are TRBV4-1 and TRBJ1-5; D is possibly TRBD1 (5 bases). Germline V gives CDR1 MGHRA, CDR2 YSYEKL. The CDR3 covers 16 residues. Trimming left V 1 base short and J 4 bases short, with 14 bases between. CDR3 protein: CASSQGPGVRNQPQHF. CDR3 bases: TGCGCCAGCAGCCAAGGTCCGGGGGTAAGGAATCAGCCCCAGCATTTT.

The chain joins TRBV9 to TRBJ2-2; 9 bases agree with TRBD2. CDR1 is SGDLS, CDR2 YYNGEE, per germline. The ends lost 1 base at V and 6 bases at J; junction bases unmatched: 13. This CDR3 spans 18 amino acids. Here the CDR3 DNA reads TGTGCCAGCAGCGTAACGCTGCTAGCGGGACCTCTCGCCGGGGAGCTGTTTTTT. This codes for CASSVTLLAGPLAGELFF.

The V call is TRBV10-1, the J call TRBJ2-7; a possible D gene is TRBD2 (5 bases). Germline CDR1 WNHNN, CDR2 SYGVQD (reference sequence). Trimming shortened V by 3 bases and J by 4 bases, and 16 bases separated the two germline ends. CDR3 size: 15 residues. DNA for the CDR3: TGCGCCAGCAGTGAAGGAGGCCGGGTGGATTACGAGCAGTACTTC. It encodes CASSEGGRVDYEQYF.

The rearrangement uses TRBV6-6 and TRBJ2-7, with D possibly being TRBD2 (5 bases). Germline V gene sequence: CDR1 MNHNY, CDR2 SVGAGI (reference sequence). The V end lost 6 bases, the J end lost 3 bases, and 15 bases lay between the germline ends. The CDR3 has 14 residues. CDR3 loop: CASSWWEKDYEQYF. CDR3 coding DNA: TGTGCCAGCAGCTGGTGGGAGAAAGACTACGAGCAGTACTTC.

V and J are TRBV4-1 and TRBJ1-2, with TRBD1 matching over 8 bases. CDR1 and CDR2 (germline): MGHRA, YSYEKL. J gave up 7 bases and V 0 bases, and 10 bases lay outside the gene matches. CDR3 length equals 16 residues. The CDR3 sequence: CASSQEGRQGRFGYTF. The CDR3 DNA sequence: TGCGCCAGCAGCCAAGAGGGACGACAGGGGAGGTTTGGCTACACCTTC.

As DNA, the CDR3 is TGTGCCAGCTCACCACCTGGTTCGAGTTCCTACGAGCAGTACTTC. This sequence encodes CASSPPGSSSYEQYF. V gene TRBV18 combines with J gene TRBJ2-7, with unresolved D. The CDR3 loop spans 15 amino acids. Germline assignment: CDR1 KGHSH and CDR2 LQKENI. V was pared by 0 bases and J by 1 base, with 10 bases between.

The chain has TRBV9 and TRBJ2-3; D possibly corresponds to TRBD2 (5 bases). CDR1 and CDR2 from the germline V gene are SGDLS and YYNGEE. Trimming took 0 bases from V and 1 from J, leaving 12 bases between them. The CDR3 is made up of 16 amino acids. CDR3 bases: TGTGCCAGCAGCGTAGCTGAGGGATGGGGCACAGATACGCAGTATTTT. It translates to CASSVAEGWGTDTQYF.